A selection of T cell receptor beta chains follows, all from one sample in a study of vaccination effects on CD4 cells after COVID-19. Clones were read by immunoSEQ multiplex PCR, and TCRdb kept only the in-frame ones, dropping some. The sample records tens of thousands of clones, nearly 75% being singletons. Their antigen targets remain unknown. This specimen was CD4+ T cells from PBMCs cultured without peptide, taken after COVID-19 vaccination. Source of these receptors: a human donor who had a prior SARS-CoV-2 infection. CDR3s leave out the opening cysteine and the closing phenylalanine or tryptophan.

j_gene,v_gene,CDR3aa
TRBJ2-5,TRBV7-3,ASSLRASGRETQY
TRBJ2-7,TRBV6-2/TRBV6-3,ASSRRGGEQY
TRBJ2-3,TRBV5-1,ASRTDSTDTQY
TRBJ2-3,TRBV5-1,ASSSGELPADTQY
TRBJ1-4,TRBV27,ASRQRQGVGEKLF
TRBJ1-2,TRBV7-9,ASSKTTGVWGYT
TRBJ2-3,TRBV4-2,ASSQEAGTSGDTQY
TRBJ2-5,TRBV5-4,ASSLFGTGEETQY
TRBJ2-3,TRBV4-3,ASSRVGTDTQY
TRBJ2-1,TRBV24-1,ATSGLGLAGGRSDEQF
TRBJ1-5,TRBV3-1/TRBV3-2,ASSQGLGARNQPQH
TRBJ1-1,TRBV5-1,ASSRTGTPGGNTEAF
TRBJ1-2,TRBV5-1,ASSPHEEYGYT
TRBJ2-2,TRBV5-1,ASSLSLARNTGELF
TRBJ2-5,TRBV7-9,ASSFRSSGRSETQY
TRBJ2-7,TRBV11-1,ASSPRQSSHEQY
TRBJ2-7,TRBV11-2,ASSPPTSREQY
TRBJ2-7,TRBV6-2/TRBV6-3,ASSYSMMEQY
TRBJ2-2,TRBV19,ASSTAGSGELF
TRBJ1-4,TRBV15,ATSRGTAPEGSNEKLF
TRBJ1-4,TRBV7-9,ASSWTGTDEKLF
TRBJ1-4,TRBV5-6,ASSGRKGVRTNEKLF
TRBJ2-3,TRBV6-2/TRBV6-3,ASSGGHPSTDTQY
TRBJ1-5,TRBV6-5,ASRRDRSNQPQH
TRBJ2-1,TRBV7-2,ASSSIAGGFYNEQF
TRBJ2-1,TRBV9,ASSSLAGGLYNEQF
TRBJ2-7,TRBV4-3,ASSQDRGTSGPSYEQY
TRBJ1-5,TRBV4-2,ASSQTGEGGNQPQH
TRBJ1-1,TRBV5-1,ASSGTEPRPF
TRBJ1-5,TRBV6-5,ASSLTGVGNQPQH
TRBJ1-3,TRBV9,ASSVSLAGEGSGNTIY
TRBJ2-1,TRBV11-3,ASSSIQGGYNEQF
TRBJ1-6,TRBV10-3,AISSYGGRKNSPLH
TRBJ2-1,TRBV3-1/TRBV3-2,ASSQEDGGLAGHYNEQF
TRBJ2-1,TRBV2,ASSALGAWGRTSYNEQF
TRBJ2-1,TRBV11-2,ASSLDLDREQF
TRBJ2-2,TRBV5-4,ASSMGQDTGELF
TRBJ1-1,TRBV5-1,ASSLNPGDTEAF
TRBJ2-1,TRBV7-6,ASSLYKFAYNEQF
TRBJ2-1,TRBV25-1,ASSDLTGVSYNEQF
TRBJ2-2,TRBV25-1,ASSDAEQSNTGELF
TRBJ2-7,TRBV15,ATSRDRGGTYEQY
TRBJ2-5,TRBV5-1,ASSLVLAGDETQY
TRBJ2-7,TRBV7-9,ASSQPGQPSSYEQY
TRBJ2-7,TRBV3-1/TRBV3-2,ASSPPGLAGVLY
TRBJ1-2,TRBV11-2,ASSPTGLYGYT
TRBJ1-4,TRBV5-1,ASRRKEHEKLF